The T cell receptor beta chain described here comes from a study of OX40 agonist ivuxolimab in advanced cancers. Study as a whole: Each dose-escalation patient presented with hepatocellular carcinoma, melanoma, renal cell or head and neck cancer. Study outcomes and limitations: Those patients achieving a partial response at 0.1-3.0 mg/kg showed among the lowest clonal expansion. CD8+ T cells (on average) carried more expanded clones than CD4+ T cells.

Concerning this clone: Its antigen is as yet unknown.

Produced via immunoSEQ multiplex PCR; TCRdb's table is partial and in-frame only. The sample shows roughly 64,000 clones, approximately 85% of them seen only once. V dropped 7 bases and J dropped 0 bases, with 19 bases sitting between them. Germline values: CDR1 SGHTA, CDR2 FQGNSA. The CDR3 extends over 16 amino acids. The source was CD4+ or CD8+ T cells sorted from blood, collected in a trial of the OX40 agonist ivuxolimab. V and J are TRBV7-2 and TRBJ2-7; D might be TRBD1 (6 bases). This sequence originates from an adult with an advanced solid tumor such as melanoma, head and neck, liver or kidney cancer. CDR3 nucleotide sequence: TGTGCCAGCATCGGGACACGACAGAAAAGCTCCTACGAGCAGTACTTC. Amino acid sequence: CASIGTRQKSSYEQYF.